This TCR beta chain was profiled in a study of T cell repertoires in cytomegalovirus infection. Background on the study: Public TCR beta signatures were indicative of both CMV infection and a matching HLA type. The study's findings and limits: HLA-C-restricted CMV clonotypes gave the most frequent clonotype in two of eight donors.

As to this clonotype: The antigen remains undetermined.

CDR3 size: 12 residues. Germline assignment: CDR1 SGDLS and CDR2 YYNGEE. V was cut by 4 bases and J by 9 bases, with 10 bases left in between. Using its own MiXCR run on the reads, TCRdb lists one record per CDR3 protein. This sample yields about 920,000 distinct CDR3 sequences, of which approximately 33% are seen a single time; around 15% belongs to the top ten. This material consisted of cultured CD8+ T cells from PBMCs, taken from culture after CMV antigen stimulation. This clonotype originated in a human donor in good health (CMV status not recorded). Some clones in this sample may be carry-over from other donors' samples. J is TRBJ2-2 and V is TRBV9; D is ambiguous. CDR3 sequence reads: CASSPFSRELFF. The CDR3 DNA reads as TGTGCCAGCAGCCCATTCTCCCGGGAGCTGTTTTTT.